These 8 T cell receptor beta chains originate from one sample sequenced in a study of control samples from healthy donors and cancer patients. This table comes from immunoSEQ multiplex PCR, and its TCRdb copy is limited to in-frame clones, with some not included. The sample has about 12,000 clones, roughly 90% seen once. Sample: formalin-fixed, paraffin-embedded tissue. The receptors derive from a male donor with melanoma.

This chain connects TRBV9 to TRBJ2-2; 7 bases line up with TRBD1. The CDR3 has 15 amino acids. The V and J ends lost 3 bases and 1 base, in that order; junction bases with no gene match: 3. Germline CDR1 and CDR2: SGDLS and YYNGEE. This CDR3 reads CASSGHRGNTGELFF. In DNA form, the CDR3 reads TGTGCCAGCAGCGGACACAGGGGGAACACCGGGGAGCTGTTTTTT.

On this clone: One end of the junction does not line up with germline, which may come from a read error. The V call is TRBV7-8, the J call TRBJ1-4, with 7 bases that match TRBD1. Germline V gene lookup returns CDR1 SGHVS and CDR2 FQNEAQ. CDR3 size: 15 residues. The chain's CDR3 is CVSSSNRQGNEKLFF. DNA for the CDR3: TGTGTCAGCAGCTCGAACAGACAGGGTAATGAAAAACTGTTTTTT.

The gene calls are TRBV19 and TRBJ1-1; D is ambiguous. This CDR3 spans 13 amino acids. Trimming left V 4 bases short and J 1 base short, with 7 bases between. CDR1 is LNHDA, CDR2 SQIVND, per germline (reference sequence). The CDR3 DNA follows: TGTGCCAGTAGTACAGATCGGAACACTGAAGCTTTCTTT. Its protein is CASSTDRNTEAFF. Drawing the rest from reference TRBV19 and TRBJ1-1, the complete variable domain is DGGITQSPKYLFRKEGQNVTLSCEQNLNHDAMYWYRQDPGQGLRLIYYSQIVNDFQKGDIAEGYSVSREKKESFPLTVTSAQKNPTAFYLCASSTDRNTEAFFGQGTRLTVV.

This chain joins TRBV7-8 and TRBJ1-2; D unresolved. Trimming shortened V by 8 bases and J by 5 bases, and 15 bases separated the two germline ends. The CDR3 covers 13 residues. Germline CDR1 is SGHVS and CDR2 is FQNEAQ. The chain's CDR3 is CASGLELMYGYTF. The CDR3 region has the DNA TGTGCCAGCGGATTAGAACTGATGTATGGCTACACCTTC.

This chain uses TRBV11-3 with TRBJ2-3; a weak D match, TRBD2 (6 bases). CDR1 SGHNT and CDR2 YENEEA come from the germline V gene. CDR3 length equals 13 residues. Trimming pared 3 bases from V and 3 bases from J, leaving 7 bases between. The CDR3 is CASSFRETDTQYF. The DNA of the CDR3 is TGTGCCAGCAGCTTTCGGGAGACAGATACGCAGTATTTT.

The chain links TRBV3-1 (or the pseudogene TRBV3-2) to TRBJ2-7; D call uncertain. Germline V gene sequence: CDR1 LGHDT, CDR2 YNNKEL (reference sequence). CDR3 length: 14 residues. V was pared by 1 base and J by 0 bases, with 7 bases between. CDR3 sequence: CASSQGWSSYEQYF. Here the CDR3 DNA reads TGTGCCAGCAGCCAAGGGTGGAGCTCCTACGAGCAGTACTTC.

This rearrangement joins TRBV7-8 to TRBJ2-7; perhaps TRBD2 as D (7 bases). The germline V gene has CDR1 SGHVS and CDR2 FQNEAQ. The germline V and J ends were trimmed by 4 bases and 3 bases, with 16 bases remaining between them. This CDR3 contains 15 residues. In DNA form, the CDR3 reads TGTGCCAGCAGCTACCAGGTCGGGGGGCTCTACGAGCAGTACGTC. Protein: CASSYQVGGLYEQYV.

This chain joins TRBV19 and TRBJ2-2; the D call may be TRBD1 or TRBD2 (5 bases each). Germline assignment: CDR1 LNHDA and CDR2 SQIVND (reference sequence). This CDR3 region has 15 residues. Deletions cut 5 bases from V and 6 bases from J, with 16 bases between. Here the CDR3 reads CASSVQGRGSGELFF. CDR3 coding DNA: TGTGCCAGTAGTGTCCAGGGACGAGGGTCCGGGGAGCTGTTTTTT.